This TCR beta chain is from a study of T-cell reconstitution after alpha-beta-depleted transplantation in children. With respect to this clonotype: This sequence may be a read error, since a much larger clone differs from it by one base.

Trimming took 5 bases from V and 3 from J; bases not matched to a gene: 17. The CDR3 runs 17 residues. Germline V gene sequence: CDR1 DFQATT, CDR2 SNEGSKA (reference sequence). Researchers prepared the TCRbeta library using unique molecular identifiers, the study reports. TCRdb reprocessed the PCR reads with MiXCR, giving one entry per CDR3 protein. The table records about 110,000 distinct CDR3 sequences, 10% to 13% of them present only once. This chain joins TRBV20-1 and TRBJ1-2; 8 bases are a match to TRBD1. The sequence derives from a human donor who donated a stem cell graft to a child with acute lymphoblastic leukemia. The sample in question was PBMCs from the stem cell graft donor, obtained from the stem cell graft. CDR3 amino acids: CSADPYVDRALYYGYTF. DNA for the CDR3: TGCAGTGCTGACCCCTACGTGGACAGGGCGCTGTACTATGGCTACACCTTC.